A selection of T cell receptor beta chains follows, all from one sample in a study of T cells in Graves' hyperthyroidism and ophthalmopathy. TCRdb reprocessed the multiplex PCR reads with MiXCR, giving one entry per CDR3 protein. The table includes 300,000 to 400,000 distinct CDR3 sequences, around 20% detected once. What was sequenced was blood. These receptors were obtained from a woman in her 50s with Graves' hyperthyroidism. The CDR3 runs from the conserved cysteine through the conserved F or W. D genes are given only for firm matches. Rows give clone size only sometimes, using once, few, many, or a class for an expanded clone.

CDR3 | DNA | J | D | V | size
CASSIGTSGSISYNEQFF | TGTGCCAGTAGTATTGGGACTAGCGGGAGCATCTCCTACAATGAGCAGTTCTTC | TRBJ2-1 | TRBD2 | TRBV19 | few
CASSLGSAYNSPLHF | TGTGCCAGCAGCTTGGGTAGTGCCTATAATTCACCCCTCCACTTT | TRBJ1-6 | . | TRBV5-5 | .
CASRRTGTGGYEQYF | TGTGCCAGCAGGCGAACCGGGACAGGAGGCTACGAGCAGTACTTC | TRBJ2-7 | TRBD1 | TRBV7-9 | many
CASSLSAGLTSYTF | TGTGCCAGCAGTTTATCGGCAGGGTTGACGAGCTACACCTTC | TRBJ1-2 | . | TRBV28 | many
CARSLHSGQARKNYGYTF | TGTGCTAGGTCCCTCCATTCCGGACAGGCGCGGAAGAACTATGGCTACACCTTC | TRBJ1-2 | TRBD1 | TRBV12-5 | many
CASSLPQGAGANVLTF | TGTGCCAGCAGCTTACCACAGGGTGCTGGGGCCAACGTCCTGACTTTC | TRBJ2-6 | . | TRBV7-9 | .
CASRQGALGNTIYF | TGTGCCAGCAGGCAGGGGGCGTTGGGAAACACCATATATTTT | TRBJ1-3 | TRBD1 | TRBV6-1 | few
CASSLNGGQAGELFF | TGCGCCAGCAGCTTGAATGGAGGGCAAGCCGGGGAGCTGTTTTTT | TRBJ2-2 | . | TRBV5-1 | many
CASSGKRAPKSNEQFF | TGTGCCAGCAGTGGGAAAAGGGCTCCAAAAAGCAATGAGCAGTTCTTC | TRBJ2-1 | . | TRBV2 | .
CASSFRGGDEQYF | TGTGCCAGCAGCTTCAGGGGCGGTGACGAGCAGTACTTC | TRBJ2-7 | . | TRBV7-9 | many
CASSERQIYGYTF | TGTGCCAGCAGCGAGAGACAGATCTATGGCTACACCTTC | TRBJ1-2 | . | TRBV28 | .
CASSPTGASGRDVGTDTQYF | TGTGCCAGCAGCCCGACAGGGGCTAGCGGGAGGGACGTCGGCACAGATACGCAGTATTTT | TRBJ2-3 | TRBD2 | TRBV13 | many
CASSRGLGQDTQYF | TGTGCCAGCAGCCGAGGACTAGGGCAGGATACGCAGTATTTT | TRBJ2-3 | TRBD2 | TRBV7-3 | many